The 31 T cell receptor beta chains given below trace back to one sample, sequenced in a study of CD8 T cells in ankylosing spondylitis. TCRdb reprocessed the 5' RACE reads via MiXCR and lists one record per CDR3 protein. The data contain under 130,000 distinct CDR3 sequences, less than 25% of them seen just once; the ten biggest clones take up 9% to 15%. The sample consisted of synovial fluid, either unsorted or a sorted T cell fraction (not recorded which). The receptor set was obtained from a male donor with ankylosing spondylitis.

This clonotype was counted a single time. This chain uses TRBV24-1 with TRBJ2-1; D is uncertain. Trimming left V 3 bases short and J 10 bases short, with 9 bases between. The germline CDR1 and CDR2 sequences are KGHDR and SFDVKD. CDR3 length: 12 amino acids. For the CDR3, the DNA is TGTGCCACCAGTGATCTGGCCGGGGAGCAGTTCTTC. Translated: CATSDLAGEQFF.

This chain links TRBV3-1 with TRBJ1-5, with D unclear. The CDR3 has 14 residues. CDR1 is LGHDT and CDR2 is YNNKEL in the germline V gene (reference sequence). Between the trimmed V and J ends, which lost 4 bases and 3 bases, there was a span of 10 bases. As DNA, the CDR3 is TGTGCCAGCAGCCGTGGACTGGACAATCAGCCCCAGCATTTT. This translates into CASSRGLDNQPQHF.

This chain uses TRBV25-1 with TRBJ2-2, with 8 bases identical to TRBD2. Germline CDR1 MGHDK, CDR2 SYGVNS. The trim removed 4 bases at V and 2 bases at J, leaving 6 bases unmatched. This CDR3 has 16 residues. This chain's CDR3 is CASSGVAGGNTGELFF. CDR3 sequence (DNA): TGTGCCAGCAGTGGAGTTGCGGGAGGAAACACCGGGGAGCTGTTTTTT.

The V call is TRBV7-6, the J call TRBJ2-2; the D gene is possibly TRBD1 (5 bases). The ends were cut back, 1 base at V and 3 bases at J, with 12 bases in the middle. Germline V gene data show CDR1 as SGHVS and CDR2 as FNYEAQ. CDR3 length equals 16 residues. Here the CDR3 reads CASSLGARADTGELFF. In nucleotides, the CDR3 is TGTGCCAGCAGCTTAGGTGCCAGGGCGGACACCGGGGAGCTGTTTTTT. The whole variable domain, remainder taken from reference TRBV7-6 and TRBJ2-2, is GAGVSQSPRYKVTKRGQDVALRCDPISGHVSLYWYRQALGQGPEFLTYFNYEAQQDKSGLPNDRFSAERPEGSISTLTIQRTEQRDSAMYRCASSLGARADTGELFFGEGSRLTVL.

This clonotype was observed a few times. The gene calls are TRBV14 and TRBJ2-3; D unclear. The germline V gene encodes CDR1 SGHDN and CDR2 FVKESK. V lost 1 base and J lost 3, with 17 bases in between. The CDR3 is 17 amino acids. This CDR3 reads CASSQGSGRPVTDTQYF. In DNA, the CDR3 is TGTGCCAGCAGCCAAGGATCGGGCAGGCCCGTGACAGATACGCAGTATTTT.

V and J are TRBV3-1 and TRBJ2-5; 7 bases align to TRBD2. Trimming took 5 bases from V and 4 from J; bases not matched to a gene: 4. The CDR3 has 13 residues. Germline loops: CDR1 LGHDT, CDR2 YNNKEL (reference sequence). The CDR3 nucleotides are TGTGCCAGCAGCAAGCGGGATGGAGAGACCCAGTACTTC. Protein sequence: CASSKRDGETQYF.

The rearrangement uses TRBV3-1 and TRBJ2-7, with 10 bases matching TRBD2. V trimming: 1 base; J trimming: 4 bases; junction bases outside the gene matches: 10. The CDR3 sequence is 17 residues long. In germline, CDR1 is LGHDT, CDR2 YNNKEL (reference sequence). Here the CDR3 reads CASSQGPPGAGGYEQYV. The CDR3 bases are TGTGCCAGCAGCCAAGGACCACCGGGAGCGGGAGGGTACGAGCAGTACGTC.

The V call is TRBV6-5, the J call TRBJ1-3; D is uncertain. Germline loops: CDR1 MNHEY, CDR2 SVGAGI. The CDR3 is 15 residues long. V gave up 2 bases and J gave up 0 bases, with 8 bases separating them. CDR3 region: CASSYPDLSGNTIYF. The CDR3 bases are TGTGCCAGCAGTTACCCGGACCTCTCTGGAAACACCATATATTTT.

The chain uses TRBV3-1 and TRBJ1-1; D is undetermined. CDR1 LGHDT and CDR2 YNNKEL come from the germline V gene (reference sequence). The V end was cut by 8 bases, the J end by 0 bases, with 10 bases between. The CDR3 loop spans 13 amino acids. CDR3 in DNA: TGTGCCAGCGCACCATTGTTGAACACTGAAGCTTTCTTT. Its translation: CASAPLLNTEAFF. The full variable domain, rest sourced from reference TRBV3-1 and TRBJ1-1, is DTAVSQTPKYLVTQMGNDKSIKCEQNLGHDTMYWYKQDSKKFLKIMFSYNNKELIINETVPNRFSPKSPDKAHLNLHINSLELGDSAVYFCASAPLLNTEAFFGQGTRLTVV.

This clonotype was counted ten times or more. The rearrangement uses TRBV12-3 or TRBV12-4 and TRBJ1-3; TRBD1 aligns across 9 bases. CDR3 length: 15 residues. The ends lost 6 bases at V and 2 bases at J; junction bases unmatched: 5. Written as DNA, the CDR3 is TGTGCCAGCAGGCTACAGGGGGCGACTGGAAACACCATATATTTT. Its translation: CASRLQGATGNTIYF.

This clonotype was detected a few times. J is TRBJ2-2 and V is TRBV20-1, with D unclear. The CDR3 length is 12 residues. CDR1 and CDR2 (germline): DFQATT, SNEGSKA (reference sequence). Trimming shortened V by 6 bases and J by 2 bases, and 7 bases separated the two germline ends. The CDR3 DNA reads TGCAGTGCCTTTATAAACACCGGGGAGCTGTTTTTT. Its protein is CSAFINTGELFF.

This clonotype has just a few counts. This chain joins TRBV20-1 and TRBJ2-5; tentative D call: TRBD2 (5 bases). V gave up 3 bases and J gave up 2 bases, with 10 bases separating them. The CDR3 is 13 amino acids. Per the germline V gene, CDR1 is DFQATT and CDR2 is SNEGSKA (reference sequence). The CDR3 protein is CSARVPGQETQYF. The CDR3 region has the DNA TGCAGTGCTAGGGTTCCGGGGCAAGAGACCCAGTACTTC.

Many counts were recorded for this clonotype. The CDR3 loop reads CASSQGQGGTYEQYF. DNA for the CDR3: TGTGCCAGCAGCCAAGGACAGGGAGGGACCTACGAGCAGTACTTC. This chain connects TRBV3-1 to TRBJ2-7; D possibly matches TRBD1 or TRBD2 (7 bases each). V lost 1 base, J lost 2 bases, and 12 bases lay in between. CDR3 length: 15 amino acids. From germline, CDR1 is LGHDT and CDR2 YNNKEL (reference sequence).

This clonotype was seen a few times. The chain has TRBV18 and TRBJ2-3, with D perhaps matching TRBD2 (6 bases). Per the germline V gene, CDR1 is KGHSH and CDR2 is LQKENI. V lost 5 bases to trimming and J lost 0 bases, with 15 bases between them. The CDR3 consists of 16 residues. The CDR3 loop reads CASSEAGGMSTDTQYF. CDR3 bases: TGTGCCAGCTCAGAGGCGGGCGGGATGAGCACAGATACGCAGTATTTT. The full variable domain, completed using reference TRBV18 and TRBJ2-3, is NAGVMQNPRHLVRRRGQEARLRCSPMKGHSHVYWYRQLPEEGLKFMVYLQKENIIDESGMPKERFSAEFPKEGPSILRIQQVVRGDSAAYFCASSEAGGMSTDTQYFGPGTRLTVL.

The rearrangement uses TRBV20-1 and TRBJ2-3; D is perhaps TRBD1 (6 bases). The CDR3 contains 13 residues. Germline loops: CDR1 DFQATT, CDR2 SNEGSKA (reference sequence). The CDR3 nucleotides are TGCAGCGCACAGGGACGGGACACAGATACGCAGTATTTT. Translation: CSAQGRDTDTQYF.

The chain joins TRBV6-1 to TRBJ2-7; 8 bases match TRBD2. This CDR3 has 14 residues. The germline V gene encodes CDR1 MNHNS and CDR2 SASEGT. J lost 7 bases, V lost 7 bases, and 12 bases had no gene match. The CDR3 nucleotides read TGTGCCAGCATGGCCGGGAGGGGTGAGGGGGAGCAGTACTTC. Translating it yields CASMAGRGEGEQYF.

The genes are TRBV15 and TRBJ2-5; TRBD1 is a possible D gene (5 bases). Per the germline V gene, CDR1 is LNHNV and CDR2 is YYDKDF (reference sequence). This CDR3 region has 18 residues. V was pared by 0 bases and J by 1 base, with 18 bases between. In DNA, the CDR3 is TGTGCCACCAGCAGAGATTTCGGACAATCCCTAAGCCAAGAGACCCAGTACTTC. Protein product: CATSRDFGQSLSQETQYF.

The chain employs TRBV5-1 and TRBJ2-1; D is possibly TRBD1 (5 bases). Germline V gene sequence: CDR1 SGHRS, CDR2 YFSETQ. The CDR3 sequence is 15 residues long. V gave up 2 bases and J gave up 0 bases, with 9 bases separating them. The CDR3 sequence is CASSFKGPSYNEQFF. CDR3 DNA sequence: TGCGCCAGCAGCTTTAAGGGGCCCTCCTACAATGAGCAGTTCTTC.

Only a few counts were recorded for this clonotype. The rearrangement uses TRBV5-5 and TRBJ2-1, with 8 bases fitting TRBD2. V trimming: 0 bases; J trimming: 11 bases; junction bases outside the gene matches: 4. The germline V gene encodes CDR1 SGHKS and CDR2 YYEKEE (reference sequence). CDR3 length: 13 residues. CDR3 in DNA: TGTGCCAGCAGCTTGGGCACGGGAGGGCAGCAGTTCTTC. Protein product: CASSLGTGGQQFF.

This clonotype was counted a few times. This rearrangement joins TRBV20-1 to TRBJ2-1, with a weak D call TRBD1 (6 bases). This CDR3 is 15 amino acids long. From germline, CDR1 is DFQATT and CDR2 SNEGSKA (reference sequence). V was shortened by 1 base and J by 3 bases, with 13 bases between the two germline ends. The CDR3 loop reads CSARAGQSYYNEQFF. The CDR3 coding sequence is TGCAGTGCTAGAGCAGGACAGTCCTACTACAATGAGCAGTTCTTC.

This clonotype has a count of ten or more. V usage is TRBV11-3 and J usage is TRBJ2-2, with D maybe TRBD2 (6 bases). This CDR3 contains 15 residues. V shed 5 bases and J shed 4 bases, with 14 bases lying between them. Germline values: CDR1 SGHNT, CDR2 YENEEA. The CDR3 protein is CASSGLGGSTGELFF. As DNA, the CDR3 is TGTGCCAGCAGCGGACTTGGGGGGAGCACCGGGGAGCTGTTTTTT.

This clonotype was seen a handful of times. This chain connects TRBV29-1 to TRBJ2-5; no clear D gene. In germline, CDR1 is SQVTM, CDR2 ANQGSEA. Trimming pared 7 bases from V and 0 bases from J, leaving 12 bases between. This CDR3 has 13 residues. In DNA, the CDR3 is TGCAGCGCTTCTCCAGCGTACCAAGAGACCCAGTACTTC. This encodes CSASPAYQETQYF.

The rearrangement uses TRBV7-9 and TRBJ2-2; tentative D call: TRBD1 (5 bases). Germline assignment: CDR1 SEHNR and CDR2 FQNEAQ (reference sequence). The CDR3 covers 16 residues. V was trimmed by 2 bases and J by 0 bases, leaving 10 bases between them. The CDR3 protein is CASSLRGGTNTGELFF. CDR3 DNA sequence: TGTGCCAGCAGCTTAAGGGGCGGCACGAACACCGGGGAGCTGTTTTTT.

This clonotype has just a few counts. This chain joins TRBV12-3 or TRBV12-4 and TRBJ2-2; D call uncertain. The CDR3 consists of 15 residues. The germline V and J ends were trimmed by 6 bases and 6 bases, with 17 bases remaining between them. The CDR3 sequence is CASSESLGFPGELFF. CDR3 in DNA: TGTGCCAGCAGCGAAAGCCTGGGGTTCCCCGGGGAGCTGTTTTTT.

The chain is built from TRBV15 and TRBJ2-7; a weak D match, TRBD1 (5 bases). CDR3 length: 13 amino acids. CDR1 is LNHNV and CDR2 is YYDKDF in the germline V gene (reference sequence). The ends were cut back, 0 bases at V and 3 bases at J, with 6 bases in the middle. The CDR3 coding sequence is TGTGCCACCAGCAGAGATCAGGGCTACGAGCAGTACTTC. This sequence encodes CATSRDQGYEQYF. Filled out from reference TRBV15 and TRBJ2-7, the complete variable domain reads DAMVIQNPRYQVTQFGKPVTLSCSQTLNHNVMYWYQQKSSQAPKLLFHYYDKDFNNEADTPDNFQSRRPNTSFCFLDIRSPGLGDTAMYLCATSRDQGYEQYFGPGTRLTVT.

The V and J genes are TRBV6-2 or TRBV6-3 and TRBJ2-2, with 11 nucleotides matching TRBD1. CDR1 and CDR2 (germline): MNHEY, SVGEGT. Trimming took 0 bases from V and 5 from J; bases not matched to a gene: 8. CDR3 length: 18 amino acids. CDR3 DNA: TGTGCCAGCAGTTACTCGTTGCCGGGACAGGGGGGAACCGGGGAGCTGTTTTTT. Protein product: CASSYSLPGQGGTGELFF.

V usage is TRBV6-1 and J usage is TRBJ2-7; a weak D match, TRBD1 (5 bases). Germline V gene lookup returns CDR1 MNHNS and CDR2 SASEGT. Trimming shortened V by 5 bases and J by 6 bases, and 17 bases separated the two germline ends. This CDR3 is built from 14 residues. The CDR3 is CASSTPDSPGEQYV. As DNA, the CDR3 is TGTGCCAGCAGTACACCCGACAGCCCGGGCGAGCAGTACGTC.

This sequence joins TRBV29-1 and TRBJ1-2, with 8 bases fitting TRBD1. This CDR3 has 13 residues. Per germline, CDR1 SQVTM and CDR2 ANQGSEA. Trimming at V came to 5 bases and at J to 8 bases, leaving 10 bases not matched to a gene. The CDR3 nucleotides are TGCAGCGTTTTACAGGGGGAGCATGAAGGCTACACCTTC. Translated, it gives CSVLQGEHEGYTF.

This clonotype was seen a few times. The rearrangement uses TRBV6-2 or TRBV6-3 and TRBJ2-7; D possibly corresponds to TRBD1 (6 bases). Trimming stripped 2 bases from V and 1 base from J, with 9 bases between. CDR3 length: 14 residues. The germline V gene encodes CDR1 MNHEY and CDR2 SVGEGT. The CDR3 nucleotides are TGTGCCAGCAGTTACGGGGGCGGATCCTACGAGCAGTACGTC. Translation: CASSYGGGSYEQYV.

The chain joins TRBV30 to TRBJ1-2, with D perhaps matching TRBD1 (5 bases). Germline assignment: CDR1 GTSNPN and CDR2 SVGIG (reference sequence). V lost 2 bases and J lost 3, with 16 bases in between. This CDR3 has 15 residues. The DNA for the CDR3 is TGTGCCTGGAGTCCTGGGACGGTCGGGCACTATGGCTACACCTTC. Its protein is CAWSPGTVGHYGYTF.

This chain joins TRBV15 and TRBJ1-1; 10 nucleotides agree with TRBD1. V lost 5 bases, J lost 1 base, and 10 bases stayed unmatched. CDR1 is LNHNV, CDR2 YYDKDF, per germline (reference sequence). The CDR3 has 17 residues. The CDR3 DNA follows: TGTGCCACCAGCGGTAGACAGGGGGCGAGGACGAACACTGAAGCTTTCTTT. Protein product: CATSGRQGARTNTEAFF.